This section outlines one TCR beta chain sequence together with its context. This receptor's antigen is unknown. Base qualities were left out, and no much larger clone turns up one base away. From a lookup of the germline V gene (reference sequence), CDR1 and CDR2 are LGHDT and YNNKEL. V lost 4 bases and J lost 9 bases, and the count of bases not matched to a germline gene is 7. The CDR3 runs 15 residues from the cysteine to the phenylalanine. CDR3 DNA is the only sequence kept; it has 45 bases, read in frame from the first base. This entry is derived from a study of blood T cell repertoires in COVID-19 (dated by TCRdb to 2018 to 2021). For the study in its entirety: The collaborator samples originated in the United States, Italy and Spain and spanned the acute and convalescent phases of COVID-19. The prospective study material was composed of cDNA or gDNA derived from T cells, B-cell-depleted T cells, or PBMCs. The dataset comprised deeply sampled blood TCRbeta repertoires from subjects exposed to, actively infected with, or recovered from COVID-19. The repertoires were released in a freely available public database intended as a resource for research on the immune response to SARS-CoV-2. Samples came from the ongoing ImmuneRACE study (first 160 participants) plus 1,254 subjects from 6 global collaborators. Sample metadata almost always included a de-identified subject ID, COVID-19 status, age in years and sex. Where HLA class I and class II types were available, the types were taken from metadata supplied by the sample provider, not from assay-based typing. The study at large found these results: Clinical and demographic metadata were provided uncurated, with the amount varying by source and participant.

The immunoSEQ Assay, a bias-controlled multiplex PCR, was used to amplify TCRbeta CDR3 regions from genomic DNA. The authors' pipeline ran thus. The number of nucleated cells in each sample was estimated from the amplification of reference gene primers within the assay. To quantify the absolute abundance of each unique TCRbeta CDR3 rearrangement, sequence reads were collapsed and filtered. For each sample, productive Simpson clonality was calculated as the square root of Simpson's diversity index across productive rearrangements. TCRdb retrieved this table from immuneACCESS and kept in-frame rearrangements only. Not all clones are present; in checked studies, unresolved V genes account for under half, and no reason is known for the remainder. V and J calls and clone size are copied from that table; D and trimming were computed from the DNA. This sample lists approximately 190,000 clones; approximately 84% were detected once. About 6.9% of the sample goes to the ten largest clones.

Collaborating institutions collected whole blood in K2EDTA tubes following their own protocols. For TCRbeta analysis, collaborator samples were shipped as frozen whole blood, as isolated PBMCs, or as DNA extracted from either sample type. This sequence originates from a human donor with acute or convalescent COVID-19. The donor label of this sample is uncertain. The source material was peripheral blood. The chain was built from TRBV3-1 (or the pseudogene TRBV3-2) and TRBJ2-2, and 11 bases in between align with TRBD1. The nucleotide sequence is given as TGTGCCAGCAGCCTGGGGACAGGGGGTGGCCGGGAGCTGTTTTTT. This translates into CASSLGTGGGRELFF.